The 20 T cell receptor beta chains below were found in one sample sequenced in a study of T cell repertoires in cytomegalovirus infection. TCRdb re-derived calls from the reads in MiXCR, one entry per CDR3 protein. This sample has about 110,000 distinct CDR3 sequences, with about 30% found just once. Their antigen targets remain unknown. Specimen: CD8+ T cells from cultured PBMCs, collected from culture after CMV antigen stimulation. All receptors derive from a human donor in good health (CMV status not recorded). Some clones in this sample may be carry-over from other donors' samples.

This clonotype has at least ten counts. This chain connects TRBV7-2 to TRBJ2-2; 8 nucleotides line up with TRBD2. J was trimmed by 2 bases and V by 4 bases; bases with no gene match: 9. This CDR3 has 17 amino acids. Germline V lookup: CDR1 SGHTA, CDR2 FQGNSA. Written as DNA, the CDR3 is TGTGCCAGCAGCTCCCCCCGGACTAGCCCAAACACCGGGGAGCTGTTTTTT. This codes for CASSSPRTSPNTGELFF.

This clonotype was seen at least ten times. CDR3 sequence: CASSAGSSEQFF. The CDR3 region has the DNA TGTGCCAGCAGCGCGGGGAGCAGTGAGCAGTTCTTC. The J gene is TRBJ2-1, the V gene TRBV5-4, with TRBD2 as a possible D gene (6 bases). Trimming pared 4 bases from V and 9 bases from J, leaving 11 bases between. This CDR3 has 12 amino acids. Germline V gene lookup returns CDR1 SGHNT and CDR2 YYREEE (reference sequence).

The V call is TRBV27, the J call TRBJ1-4; D not certain. CDR1 is MNHEY and CDR2 is SMNVEV in the germline V gene (reference sequence). The CDR3 runs to 15 residues. The V and J ends lost 5 bases and 2 bases respectively, with 12 bases between them. The CDR3 sequence is CASSPREQTNEKLFF. CDR3 sequence (DNA): TGTGCCAGCAGTCCCCGAGAGCAGACTAATGAAAAACTGTTTTTT.

This chain joins TRBV10-3 and TRBJ1-2, with D uncertain. V gave up 0 bases and J gave up 4 bases, with 12 bases separating them. Germline-derived CDR1 and CDR2 are ENHRY and SYGVKD. There are 15 residues in the CDR3. The CDR3 sequence is CAISESNQQSYGYTF. In DNA form, the CDR3 reads TGTGCCATCAGTGAGTCCAATCAACAGAGCTATGGCTACACCTTC.

About this clonotype itself: A much larger clone differs by one base, so this may be a read error. The rearrangement joins TRBV11-2 to TRBJ2-7; TRBD1 agrees at 9 bases. Looked up from germline, CDR1 is SGHAT and CDR2 is FQNNGV. V shed 4 bases and J 2 bases; nucleotides not matched to a gene: 3. This CDR3 is 14 amino acids long. The CDR3 bases are TGTGCCAGCAGCTCCGGACAGGGGACCTACGAGCAGTACTTC. Its protein is CASSSGQGTYEQYF.

This clonotype was seen a few times. The rearrangement uses TRBV19 and TRBJ1-1; D uncertain. Trimming stripped 7 bases from V and 1 base from J, with 7 bases between. Germline lookup yields CDR1 LNHDA and CDR2 SQIVND (reference sequence). The CDR3 sequence is 12 residues long. The CDR3 sequence: CASIWGNTEAFF. CDR3 nucleotide sequence: TGTGCCAGTATCTGGGGGAACACTGAAGCTTTCTTT.

This clonotype has a handful of counts. The gene calls are TRBV10-3 and TRBJ2-5, with 9 positions matching TRBD1. J was trimmed by 3 bases and V by 2 bases; bases with no gene match: 10. Germline V gene sequence: CDR1 ENHRY, CDR2 SYGVKD. The length of the CDR3 is 17 residues. CDR3 sequence: CAISEPATGGKEETQYF. In DNA form, the CDR3 reads TGTGCCATCAGTGAGCCGGCGACAGGGGGGAAAGAAGAGACCCAGTACTTC.

The chain couples TRBV29-1 to TRBJ2-7; no clear D. CDR3 length: 13 residues. From germline, CDR1 is SQVTM and CDR2 ANQGSEA. V was clipped by 4 bases and J by 2 bases, with 12 bases between them. As DNA, the CDR3 is TGCAGCGTTGTTAGGGTAGATGCCTACGAGCAGTACTTC. Translated, it gives CSVVRVDAYEQYF.

This clonotype appeared once. The chain employs TRBV2 and TRBJ1-3; D is perhaps TRBD1 (5 bases). Trimming removed 7 bases from V and 0 bases from J, with 10 bases in between. This CDR3 region has 14 residues. Germline V gene data show CDR1 as SNHLY and CDR2 as FYNNEI. The CDR3 loop reads CASKKGYSGNTIYF. The CDR3 DNA reads as TGTGCCAGCAAGAAGGGGTACTCTGGAAACACCATATATTTT. The full variable domain, completed using reference TRBV2 and TRBJ1-3, is EPEVTQTPSHQVTQMGQEVILRCVPISNHLYFYWYRQILGQKVEFLVSFYNNEISEKSEIFDDQFSVERPDGSNFTLKIRSTKLEDSAMYFCASKKGYSGNTIYFGEGSWLTVV.

V usage is TRBV6-6 and J usage is TRBJ1-5, with D tentatively TRBD1 (6 bases). The V end lost 6 bases, the J end lost 4 bases, and 13 bases lay between the germline ends. The CDR3 covers 14 residues. Germline V gene sequence: CDR1 MNHNY, CDR2 SVGAGI (reference sequence). CDR3 protein: CASRPGQLNQPQHF. The CDR3 bases are TGTGCCAGCAGGCCGGGACAATTGAATCAGCCCCAGCATTTT.

V and J are TRBV2 and TRBJ1-4; D not certain. In germline, CDR1 is SNHLY, CDR2 FYNNEI. This CDR3 has 15 residues. The ends were cut back, 0 bases at V and 7 bases at J, with 12 bases in the middle. CDR3 coding DNA: TGTGCCAGCAGTGAAGCCGGACGGGTGTTTGAAAAACTGTTTTTT. It specifies CASSEAGRVFEKLFF.

Ten or more counts support this clonotype. This chain joins TRBV27 and TRBJ1-4; D is unresolved. This CDR3 has 13 amino acids. CDR1 and CDR2 (germline): MNHEY, SMNVEV (reference sequence). The V gene lost 2 bases and the J gene lost 7 bases, with 8 bases spanning the gap. For the CDR3, the DNA is TGTGCCAGCAGTTTAGCTAGAGGTGAAAAACTGTTTTTT. Translating gives CASSLARGEKLFF.

In DNA form, the CDR3 reads TGTGCCAGCAGTCCCCCAGGGGGCCTCACTGAAGCTTTCTTT. Translation: CASSPPGGLTEAFF. V gene TRBV27 combines with J gene TRBJ1-1, with TRBD1 identical over 8 bases. The germline CDR1 and CDR2 sequences are MNHEY and SMNVEV (reference sequence). V lost 5 bases to trimming and J lost 4 bases; unmatched junction nucleotides: 6. This CDR3 comprises 14 residues.

The chain is built from TRBV7-1 and TRBJ2-5, with 7 bases aligning to TRBD1. TRBV7-1 is sorted into the ORF group, with uncertain function. This CDR3 spans 14 amino acids. V shed 5 bases and J 4 bases; nucleotides not matched to a gene: 7. CDR3 loop: CASSLSTGVETQYF. CDR3 nucleotide sequence: TGTGCCAGCAGCCTGAGTACAGGGGTAGAGACCCAGTACTTC.

V usage is TRBV29-1 and J usage is TRBJ1-1; D remains unclear. This CDR3 is 16 amino acids long. Germline V gene sequence: CDR1 SQVTM, CDR2 ANQGSEA. V was trimmed by 6 bases and J by 2 bases, leaving 22 bases between them. CDR3 in amino acids: CSVEAESQHANTEAFF. The CDR3 DNA follows: TGCAGCGTCGAGGCGGAGTCGCAGCACGCTAACACTGAAGCTTTCTTT. The whole variable domain, remainder taken from reference TRBV29-1 and TRBJ1-1, is SAVISQKPSRDICQRGTSLTIQCQVDSQVTMMFWYRQQPGQSLTLIATANQGSEATYESGFVIDKFPISRPNLTFSTLTVSNMSPEDSSIYLCSVEAESQHANTEAFFGQGTRLTVV.

This clonotype occurred a few times. The chain couples TRBV27 to TRBJ2-5; no clear D gene. CDR1 MNHEY and CDR2 SMNVEV come from the germline V gene (reference sequence). The V gene lost 1 base and the J gene lost 1 base, with 7 bases spanning the gap. The CDR3 sequence is 14 residues long. As DNA, the CDR3 is TGTGCCAGCAGTTTATTACCAGGCCAAGAGACCCAGTACTTC. Translated, it gives CASSLLPGQETQYF.

This clonotype was observed at least ten times. The V gene is TRBV7-9, the J gene TRBJ1-1; 7 nucleotides match TRBD1. V dropped 1 base and J dropped 7; count of bases not matched to a gene: 6. The CDR3 is 14 residues long. Germline-derived CDR1 and CDR2 are SEHNR and FQNEAQ (reference sequence). The CDR3 nucleotides read TGTGCCAGCAGCTTAGTCGCCGGGACAGATGAAGCTTTCTTT. It is translated as CASSLVAGTDEAFF.

The chain recombines TRBV27 with TRBJ1-5; no clear D. CDR3 size: 14 residues. V lost 4 bases, J lost 2 bases, and 9 bases lay in between. Germline loops: CDR1 MNHEY, CDR2 SMNVEV (reference sequence). The CDR3 DNA follows: TGTGCCAGCAGTTATATAGGCGGCAATCAGCCCCAGCATTTT. Amino acid sequence: CASSYIGGNQPQHF.

V gene TRBV7-9 combines with J gene TRBJ1-2, with 9 bases lining up with TRBD1. CDR1 and CDR2 (germline): SEHNR, FQNEAQ (reference sequence). V dropped 5 bases and J dropped 8; count of bases not matched to a gene: 12. The CDR3 is made up of 15 amino acids. This CDR3 reads CASSQRGQGSNGYTF. CDR3 in DNA: TGTGCCAGCAGCCAACGGGGACAGGGAAGCAACGGCTACACCTTC.

The rearrangement links TRBV11-1 to TRBJ2-1; possible D gene TRBD2, 7 bases. The V and J ends lost 5 bases and 5 bases respectively, with 22 bases between them. The length of the CDR3 is 17 residues. In germline, CDR1 is SGHAT, CDR2 FQDESV (reference sequence). The CDR3 protein is CASSPFEGAGAHNEQFF. CDR3 DNA sequence: TGTGCCAGCAGCCCCTTTGAAGGTGCGGGGGCCCACAATGAGCAGTTCTTC.